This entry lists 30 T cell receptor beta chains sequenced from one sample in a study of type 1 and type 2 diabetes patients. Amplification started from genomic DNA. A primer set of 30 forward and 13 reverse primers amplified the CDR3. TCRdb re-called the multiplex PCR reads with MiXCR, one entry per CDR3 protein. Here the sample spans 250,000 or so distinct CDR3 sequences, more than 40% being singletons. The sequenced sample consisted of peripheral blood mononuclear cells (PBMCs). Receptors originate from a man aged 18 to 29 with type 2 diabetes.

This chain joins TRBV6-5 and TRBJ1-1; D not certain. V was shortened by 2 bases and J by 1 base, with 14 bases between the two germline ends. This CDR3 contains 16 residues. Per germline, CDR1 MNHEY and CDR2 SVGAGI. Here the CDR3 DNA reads TGTGCCAGCAGTTACGGTCGGTTTTTGGGGAACACTGAAGCTTTCTTT. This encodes CASSYGRFLGNTEAFF.

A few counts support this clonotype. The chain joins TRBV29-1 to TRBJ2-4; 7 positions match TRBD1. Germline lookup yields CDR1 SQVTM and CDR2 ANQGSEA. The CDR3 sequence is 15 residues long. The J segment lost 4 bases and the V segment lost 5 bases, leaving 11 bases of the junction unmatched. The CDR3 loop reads CSVPSGTATKNIQYF. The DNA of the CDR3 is TGCAGCGTTCCTTCCGGGACAGCCACAAAAAACATTCAGTACTTC.

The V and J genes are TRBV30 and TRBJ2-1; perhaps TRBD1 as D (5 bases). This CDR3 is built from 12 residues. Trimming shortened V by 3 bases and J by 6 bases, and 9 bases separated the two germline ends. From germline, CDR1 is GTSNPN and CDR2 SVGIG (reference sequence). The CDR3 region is CAWRMQGNEQFF. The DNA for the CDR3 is TGTGCCTGGAGGATGCAGGGCAATGAGCAGTTCTTC.

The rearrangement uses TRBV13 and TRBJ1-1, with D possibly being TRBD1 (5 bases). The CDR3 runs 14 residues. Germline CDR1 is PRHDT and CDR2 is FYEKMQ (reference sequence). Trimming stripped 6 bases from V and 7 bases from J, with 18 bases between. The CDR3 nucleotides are TGTGCCAGCAGTGGGACTAGCGGGACGTATGAAGCTTTCTTT. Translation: CASSGTSGTYEAFF.

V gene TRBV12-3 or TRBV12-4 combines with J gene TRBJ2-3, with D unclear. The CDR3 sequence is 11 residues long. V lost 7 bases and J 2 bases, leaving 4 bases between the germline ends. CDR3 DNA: TGTGCCAGCACTCACACAGATACGCAGTATTTT. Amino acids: CASTHTDTQYF.

The CDR3 nucleotides are TGTGCCAGCAGCTTTCAAGCGGGAGTTACAGATACGCAGTATTTT. Translating gives CASSFQAGVTDTQYF. The chain recombines TRBV9 with TRBJ2-3, with TRBD2 matching over 8 bases. J lost 3 bases, V lost 4 bases, and 7 bases had no gene match. Per the germline V gene, CDR1 is SGDLS and CDR2 is YYNGEE. The CDR3 loop spans 15 amino acids.

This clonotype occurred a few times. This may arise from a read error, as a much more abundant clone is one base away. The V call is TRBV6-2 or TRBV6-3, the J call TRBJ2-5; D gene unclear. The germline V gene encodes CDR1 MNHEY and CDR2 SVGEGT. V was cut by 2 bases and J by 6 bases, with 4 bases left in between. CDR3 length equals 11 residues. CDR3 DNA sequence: TGTGCCAGCAGTTACGGGAAGACCCAGTACTTC. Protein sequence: CASSYGKTQYF.

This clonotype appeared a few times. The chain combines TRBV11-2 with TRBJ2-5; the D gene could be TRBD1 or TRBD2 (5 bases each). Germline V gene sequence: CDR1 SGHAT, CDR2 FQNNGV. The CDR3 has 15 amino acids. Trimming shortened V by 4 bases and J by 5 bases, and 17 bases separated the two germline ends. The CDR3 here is CASSYRGLRQETQYF. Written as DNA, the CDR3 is TGTGCCAGCAGCTACCGGGGCCTTCGTCAGGAGACCCAGTACTTC. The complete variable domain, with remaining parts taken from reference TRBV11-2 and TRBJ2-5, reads EAGVAQSPRYKIIEKRQSVAFWCNPISGHATLYWYQQILGQGPKLLIQFQNNGVVDDSQLPKDRFSAERLKGVDSTLKIQPAKLEDSAVYLCASSYRGLRQETQYFGPGTRLLVL.

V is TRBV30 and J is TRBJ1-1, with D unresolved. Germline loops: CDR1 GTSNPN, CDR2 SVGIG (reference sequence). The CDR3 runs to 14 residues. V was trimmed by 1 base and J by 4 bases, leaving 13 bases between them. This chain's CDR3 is CAWSGTYVSTEAFF. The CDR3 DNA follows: TGTGCCTGGAGTGGAACATATGTTAGCACTGAAGCTTTCTTT.

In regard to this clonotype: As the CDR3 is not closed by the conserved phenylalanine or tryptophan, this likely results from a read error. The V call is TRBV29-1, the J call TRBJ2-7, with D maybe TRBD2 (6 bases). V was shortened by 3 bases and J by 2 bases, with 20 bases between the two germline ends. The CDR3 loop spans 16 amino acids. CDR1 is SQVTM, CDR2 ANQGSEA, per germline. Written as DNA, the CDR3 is TGCAGCGTTGAGGGTCTGGAGGGGATAGTAGCCTACGAGCAGTACTCC. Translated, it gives CSVEGLEGIVAYEQYS.

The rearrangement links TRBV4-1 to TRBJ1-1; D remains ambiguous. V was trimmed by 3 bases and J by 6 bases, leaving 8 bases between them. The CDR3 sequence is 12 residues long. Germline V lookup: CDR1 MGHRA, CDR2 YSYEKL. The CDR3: CASSHEYPEAFF. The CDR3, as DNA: TGCGCCAGCAGCCACGAGTACCCTGAAGCTTTCTTT.

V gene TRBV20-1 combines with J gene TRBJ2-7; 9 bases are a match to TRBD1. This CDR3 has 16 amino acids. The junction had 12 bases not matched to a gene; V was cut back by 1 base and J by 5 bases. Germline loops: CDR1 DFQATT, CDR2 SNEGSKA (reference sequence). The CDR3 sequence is CSARVATGGIYNEQYF. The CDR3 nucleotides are TGCAGTGCTAGAGTGGCGACAGGGGGAATTTACAACGAGCAGTACTTC.

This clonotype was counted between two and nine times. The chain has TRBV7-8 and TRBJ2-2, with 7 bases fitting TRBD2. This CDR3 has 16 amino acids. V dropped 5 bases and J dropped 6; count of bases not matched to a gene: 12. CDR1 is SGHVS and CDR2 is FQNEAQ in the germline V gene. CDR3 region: CASSVGASGPAGELFF. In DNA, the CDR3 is TGTGCCAGCAGCGTTGGGGCTAGCGGACCCGCCGGGGAGCTGTTTTTT.

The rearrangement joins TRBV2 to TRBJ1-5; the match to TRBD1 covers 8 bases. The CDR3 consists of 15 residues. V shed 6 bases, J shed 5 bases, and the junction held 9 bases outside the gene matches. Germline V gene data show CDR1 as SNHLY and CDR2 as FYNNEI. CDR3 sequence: CASSLGGTGDQPQHF. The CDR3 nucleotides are TGTGCCAGCAGCTTAGGTGGGACAGGAGATCAGCCCCAGCATTTT.

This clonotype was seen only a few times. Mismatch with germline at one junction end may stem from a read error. The DNA for the CDR3 is TGTGCCAGCACCGACTCCGGGACAGGGTACCAGGAGACCCAGTACTTC. The encoded protein is CASTDSGTGYQETQYF. The V and J genes are TRBV6-5 and TRBJ2-5; 9 bases fit TRBD1. Germline assignment: CDR1 MNHEY and CDR2 SVGAGI. This CDR3 has 16 amino acids.

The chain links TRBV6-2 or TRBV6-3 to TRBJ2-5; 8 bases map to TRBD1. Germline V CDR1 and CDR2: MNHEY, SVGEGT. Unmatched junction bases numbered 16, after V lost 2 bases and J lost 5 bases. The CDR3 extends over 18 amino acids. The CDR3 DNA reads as TGTGCCAGCAGTTACCTCGAAGTTGGACAGGGTGCGTGGGAGACCCAGTACTTC. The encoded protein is CASSYLEVGQGAWETQYF.

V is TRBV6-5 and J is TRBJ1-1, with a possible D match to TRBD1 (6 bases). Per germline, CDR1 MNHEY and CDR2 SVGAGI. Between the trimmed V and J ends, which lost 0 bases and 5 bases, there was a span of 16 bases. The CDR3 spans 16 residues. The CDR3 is CASSYSTAKTGTEAFF. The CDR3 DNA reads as TGTGCCAGCAGTTACTCGACCGCGAAAACAGGGACTGAAGCTTTCTTT.

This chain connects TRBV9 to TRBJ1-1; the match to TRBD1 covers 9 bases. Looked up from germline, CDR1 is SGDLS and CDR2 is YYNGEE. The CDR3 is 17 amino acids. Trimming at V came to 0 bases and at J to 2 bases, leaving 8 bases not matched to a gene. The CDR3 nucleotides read TGTGCCAGCAGCGTAGGTTTACAGGGGGCGGGAAACACTGAAGCTTTCTTT. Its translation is CASSVGLQGAGNTEAFF.

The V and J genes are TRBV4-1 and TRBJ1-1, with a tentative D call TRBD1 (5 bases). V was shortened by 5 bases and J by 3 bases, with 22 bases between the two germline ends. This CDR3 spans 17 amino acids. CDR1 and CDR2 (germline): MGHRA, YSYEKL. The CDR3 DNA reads TGCGCCAGCAGCGATCCTAAACTGGGGGGAATGGACACTGAAGCTTTCTTT. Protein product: CASSDPKLGGMDTEAFF.

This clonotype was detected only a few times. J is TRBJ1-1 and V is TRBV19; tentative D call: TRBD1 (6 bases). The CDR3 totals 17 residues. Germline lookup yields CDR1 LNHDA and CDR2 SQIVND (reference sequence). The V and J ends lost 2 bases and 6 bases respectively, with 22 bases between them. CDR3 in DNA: TGTGCCAGTAGTATATTACAGGGCCTTGGTGATACGGCTGAAGCTTTCTTT. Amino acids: CASSILQGLGDTAEAFF.

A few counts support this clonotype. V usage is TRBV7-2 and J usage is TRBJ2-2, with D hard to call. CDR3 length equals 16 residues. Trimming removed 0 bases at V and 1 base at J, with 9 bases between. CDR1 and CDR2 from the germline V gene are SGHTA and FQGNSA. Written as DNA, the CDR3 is TGTGCCAGCAGCTTAGCGTTGCAGATGAACACCGGGGAGCTGTTTTTT. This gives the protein CASSLALQMNTGELFF.

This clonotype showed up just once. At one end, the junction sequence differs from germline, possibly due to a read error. DNA for the CDR3: TGTGCCAGCAGCTTATCCGGGAACGCTGAAGCTTTCTTT. It translates to CASSLSGNAEAFF. V usage is TRBV7-6 and J usage is TRBJ1-1; D is unresolved. Germline CDR1 reads SGHVS; CDR2 reads FNYEAQ. The CDR3 contains 13 residues.

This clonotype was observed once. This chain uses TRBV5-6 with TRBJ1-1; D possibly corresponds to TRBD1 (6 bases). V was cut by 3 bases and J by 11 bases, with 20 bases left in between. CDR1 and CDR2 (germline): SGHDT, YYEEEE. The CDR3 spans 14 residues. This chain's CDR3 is CASSSGASTSLAFF. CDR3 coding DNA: TGTGCCAGCAGCTCAGGGGCATCAACGTCCCTCGCTTTCTTT.

The CDR3 spells CASSRTSGTGELFF. CDR3 DNA: TGCGCCAGCAGCCGTACTAGCGGGACCGGGGAGCTGTTTTTT. V usage is TRBV4-1 and J usage is TRBJ2-2; 9 bases map to TRBD2. The CDR3 loop spans 14 amino acids. Per the germline V gene, CDR1 is MGHRA and CDR2 is YSYEKL. J lost 5 bases, V lost 4 bases, and 2 bases had no gene match.

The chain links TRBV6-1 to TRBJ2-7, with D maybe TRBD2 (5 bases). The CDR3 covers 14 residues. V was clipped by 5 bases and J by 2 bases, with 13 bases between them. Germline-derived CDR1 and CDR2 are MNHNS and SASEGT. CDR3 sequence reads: CASSYEGLPYEQYF. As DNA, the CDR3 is TGTGCCAGCAGTTACGAGGGCTTACCCTACGAGCAGTACTTC.

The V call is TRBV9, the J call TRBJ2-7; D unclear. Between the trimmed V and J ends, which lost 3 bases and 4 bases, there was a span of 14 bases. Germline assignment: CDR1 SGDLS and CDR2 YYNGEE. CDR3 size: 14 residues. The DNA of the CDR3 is TGTGCCAGCAGCGCGGAAACGGACGGTTACGAGCAGTACTTC. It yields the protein CASSAETDGYEQYF.

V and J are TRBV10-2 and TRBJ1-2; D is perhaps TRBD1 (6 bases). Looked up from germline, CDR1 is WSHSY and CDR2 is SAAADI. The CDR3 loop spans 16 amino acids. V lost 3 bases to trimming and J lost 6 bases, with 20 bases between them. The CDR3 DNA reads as TGCGCCAGCAGTGAATCCCAATCCGGGGGGGCGCATGGCTACACCTTC. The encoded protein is CASSESQSGGAHGYTF.

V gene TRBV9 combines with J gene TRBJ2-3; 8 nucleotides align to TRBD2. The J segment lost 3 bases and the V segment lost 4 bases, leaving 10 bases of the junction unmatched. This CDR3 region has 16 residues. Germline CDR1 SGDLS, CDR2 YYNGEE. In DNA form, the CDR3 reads TGTGCCAGCAGCATCTCCGGGACTAGAGCAACAGATACGCAGTATTTT. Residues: CASSISGTRATDTQYF.

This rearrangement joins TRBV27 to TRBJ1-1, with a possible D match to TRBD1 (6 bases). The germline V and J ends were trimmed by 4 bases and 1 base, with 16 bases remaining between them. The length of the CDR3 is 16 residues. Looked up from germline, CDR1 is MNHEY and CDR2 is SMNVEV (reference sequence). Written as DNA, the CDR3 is TGTGCCAGCAGTTCCCTTTTGGGACAAACGAACACTGAAGCTTTCTTT. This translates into CASSSLLGQTNTEAFF.

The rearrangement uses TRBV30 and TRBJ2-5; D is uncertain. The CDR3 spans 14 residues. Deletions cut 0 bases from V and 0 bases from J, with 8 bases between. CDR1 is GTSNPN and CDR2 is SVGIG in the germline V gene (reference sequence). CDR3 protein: CAWSVVVYQETQYF. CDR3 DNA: TGTGCCTGGAGTGTAGTTGTGTACCAAGAGACCCAGTACTTC. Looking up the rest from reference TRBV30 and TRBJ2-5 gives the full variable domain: SQTIHQWPATLVQPVGSPLSLECTVEGTSNPNLYWYRQAAGRGLQLLFYSVGIGQISSEVPQNLSASRPQDRQFILSSKKLLLSDSGFYLCAWSVVVYQETQYFGPGTRLLVL.